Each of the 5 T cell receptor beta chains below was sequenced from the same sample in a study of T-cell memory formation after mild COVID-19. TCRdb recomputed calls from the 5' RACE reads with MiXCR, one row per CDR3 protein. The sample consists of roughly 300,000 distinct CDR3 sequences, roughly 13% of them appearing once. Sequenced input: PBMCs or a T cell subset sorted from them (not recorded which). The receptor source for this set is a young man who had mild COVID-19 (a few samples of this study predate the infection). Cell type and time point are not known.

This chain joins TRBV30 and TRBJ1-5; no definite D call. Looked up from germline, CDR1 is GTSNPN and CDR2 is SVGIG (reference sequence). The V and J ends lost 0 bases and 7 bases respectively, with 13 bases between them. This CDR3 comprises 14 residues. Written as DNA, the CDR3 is TGTGCCTGGAGTGTATATGGGGTCGGGCAGCCCCAGCATTTT. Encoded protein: CAWSVYGVGQPQHF. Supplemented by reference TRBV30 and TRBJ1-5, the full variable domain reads SQTIHQWPATLVQPVGSPLSLECTVEGTSNPNLYWYRQAAGRGLQLLFYSVGIGQISSEVPQNLSASRPQDRQFILSSKKLLLSDSGFYLCAWSVYGVGQPQHFGDGTRLSIL.

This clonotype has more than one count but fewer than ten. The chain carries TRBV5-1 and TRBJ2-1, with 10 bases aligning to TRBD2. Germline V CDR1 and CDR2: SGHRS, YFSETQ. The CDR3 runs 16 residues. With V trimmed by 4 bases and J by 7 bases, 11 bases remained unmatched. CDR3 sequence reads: CASSATTSGVPNEQFF. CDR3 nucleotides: TGCGCCAGCAGCGCCACCACTAGCGGGGTGCCTAATGAGCAGTTCTTC.

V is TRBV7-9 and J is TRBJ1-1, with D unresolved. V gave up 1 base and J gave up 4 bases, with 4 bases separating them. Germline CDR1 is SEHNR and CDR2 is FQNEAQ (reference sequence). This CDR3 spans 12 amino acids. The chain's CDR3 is CASSLGITEAFF. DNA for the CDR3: TGTGCCAGCAGCTTAGGGATCACTGAAGCTTTCTTT.

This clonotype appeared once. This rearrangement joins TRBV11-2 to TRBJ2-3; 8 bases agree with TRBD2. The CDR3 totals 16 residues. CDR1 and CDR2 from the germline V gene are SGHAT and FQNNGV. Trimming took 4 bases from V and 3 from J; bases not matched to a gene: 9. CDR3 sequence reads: CASSYTPGLETDTQYF. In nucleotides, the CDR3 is TGTGCCAGCAGCTATACACCGGGACTAGAGACAGATACGCAGTATTTT.

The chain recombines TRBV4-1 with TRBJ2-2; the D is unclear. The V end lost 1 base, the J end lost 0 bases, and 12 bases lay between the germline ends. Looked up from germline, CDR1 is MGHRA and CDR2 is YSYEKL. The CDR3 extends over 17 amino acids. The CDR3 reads CASSQAETYANTGELFF. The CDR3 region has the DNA TGCGCCAGCAGCCAAGCAGAAACGTACGCGAACACCGGGGAGCTGTTTTTT.